This T cell receptor (beta chain) came from a study of CD8+ T cells in alopecia areata. V was clipped by 4 bases and J by 4 bases; unmatched bases: 6. The germline V gene encodes CDR1 SQVTM and CDR2 ANQGSEA. The CDR3 totals 13 residues. The sequencing template was cDNA reverse transcribed from extracted RNA. The data were produced by immunoSEQ multiplex PCR, yet TCRdb's version contains in-frame clones alone and is incomplete. This sample yields about 210,000 clones, of which around 43% are seen a single time; about 2.6% belongs to the top ten. Documented treatment: oral pan-JAK inhibitor, 5-10 mg twice daily.

This TCR was sampled from a human donor with alopecia areata. The chain uses TRBV29-1 and TRBJ1-1; 7 nucleotides line up with TRBD1. Sample: CD4+ T cells sorted from blood, taken at approximately week 36, from a patient treated with tofacitinib. CDR3 DNA: TGCAGCGTTGGCGCCAGGGGGGGCACTGAAGCTTTCTTT. This encodes CSVGARGGTEAFF.